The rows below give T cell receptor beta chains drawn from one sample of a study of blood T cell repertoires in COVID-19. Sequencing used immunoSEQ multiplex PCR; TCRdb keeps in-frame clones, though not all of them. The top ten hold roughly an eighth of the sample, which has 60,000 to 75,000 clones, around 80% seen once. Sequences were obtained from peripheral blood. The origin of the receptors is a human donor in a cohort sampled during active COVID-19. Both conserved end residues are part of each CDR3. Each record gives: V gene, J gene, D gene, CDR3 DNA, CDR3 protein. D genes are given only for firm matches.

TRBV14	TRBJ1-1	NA	TGTGCCAGCAGCCGACAGGAGAACACTGAAGCTTTCTTT	CASSRQENTEAFF
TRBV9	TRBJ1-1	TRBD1	TGTGCCAGCAGCGTCTTCTCGGGTACCCCGGGACAGGGGCCGGAAACTGAAGCTTTCTTT	CASSVFSGTPGQGPETEAFF
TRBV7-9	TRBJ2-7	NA	TGTGCCAGCAGCTTTATCCCTCAGCGCGAGCAGTACTTC	CASSFIPQREQYF
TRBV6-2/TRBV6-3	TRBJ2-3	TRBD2	TGTGCCAGCAGTTTCCGGACTAGCGGGGAGATAGATACGCAGTATTTT	CASSFRTSGEIDTQYF
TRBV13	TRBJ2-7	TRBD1	TGTGCCAGCAGCTCTGGGACAGTGTCCTACGAGCAGTACTTC	CASSSGTVSYEQYF
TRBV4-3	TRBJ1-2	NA	TGCGCCAGCAGCCAATTCTCAGGGCATGGCTACACCTTC	CASSQFSGHGYTF
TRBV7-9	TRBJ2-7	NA	TGTGCCAGCAGCTTAGCGAAGCGCTACGAGCAGTACTTC	CASSLAKRYEQYF
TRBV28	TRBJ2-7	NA	TGTGCCAGCAGTTCCTCCTGGGAGGAGACATACGAGCAGTACTTC	CASSSSWEETYEQYF
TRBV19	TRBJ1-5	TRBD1	TGTGCCAGCAAGGGACAGGGGGGACAGCCCCAGCATTTT	CASKGQGGQPQHF
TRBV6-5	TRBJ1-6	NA	TGTGCCAGCAACGGACAGTTATATAATTCACCCCTCCACTTT	CASNGQLYNSPLHF
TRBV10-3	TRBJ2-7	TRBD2	TGTGCCATCAGTGGAACTAGCGGGCTCCTAGGCTACGAGCAGTACTTC	CAISGTSGLLGYEQYF